These 21 T cell receptor beta chains came from one sample sequenced in a study of beta chain features in type 1 diabetes. Sequenced material consisted of expressed TCRB transcripts (all of the isolated RNA was reverse transcribed). Generated by immunoSEQ multiplex PCR, the TCRdb table keeps only in-frame clones and is missing some. This sample carries approximately 380,000 clones, over 13% of them seen once, and the ten largest clones take around 0.02%. Source material: naive CD4+ T cells from blood. These receptors all come from a young woman in good health.

The chain recombines TRBV28 with TRBJ1-2, with D tentatively TRBD1 (6 bases). Per germline, CDR1 MDHEN and CDR2 SYDVKM. Trimming stripped 9 bases from V and 4 bases from J, with 18 bases between. The CDR3 has 14 residues. CDR3 region: CASLPGDRSYGYTF. CDR3 DNA: TGTGCCAGTTTACCCGGAGACAGGAGCTATGGCTACACCTTC.

There are a few counts of this clone. V is TRBV7-8 and J is TRBJ2-1, with 7 nucleotides matching TRBD2. Trimming removed 8 bases from V and 2 bases from J; junction bases left unmatched: 9. The V gene's germline CDR1 is SGHVS and CDR2 FQNEAQ. This CDR3 has 15 amino acids. The CDR3 region is CASGLVAGAYNEQFF. CDR3 bases: TGTGCCAGCGGTCTGGTGGCGGGGGCCTACAATGAGCAGTTCTTC. The full variable domain, its missing parts supplied by reference TRBV7-8 and TRBJ2-1, is GAGVSQSPRYKVAKRGQDVALRCDPISGHVSLFWYQQALGQGPEFLTYFQNEAQLDKSGLPSDRFFAERPEGSVSTLKIQRTQQEDSAVYLCASGLVAGAYNEQFFGPGTRLTVL.

The chain is built from TRBV10-3 and TRBJ2-1; D is uncertain. Trimming took off 8 bases at V and 1 base at J, with 12 bases between the two ends. The length of the CDR3 is 14 residues. Looked up from germline, CDR1 is ENHRY and CDR2 is SYGVKD. The CDR3 DNA is TGTGCCATCGGATCGACTGTATCCTACAATGAGCAGTTCTTC. Protein product: CAIGSTVSYNEQFF.

This clone occurred a few times. The rearrangement uses TRBV19 and TRBJ2-7; D possibly corresponds to TRBD1 (5 bases). Germline lookup yields CDR1 LNHDA and CDR2 SQIVND (reference sequence). Deletions cut 5 bases from V and 0 bases from J, with 11 bases between. CDR3 length: 14 residues. The DNA of the CDR3 is TGTGCCAGTAGTGGAGACAGAAGCTCCTACGAGCAGTACTTC. This sequence encodes CASSGDRSSYEQYF.

Only a few counts were recorded for this clone. The J gene is TRBJ2-7, the V gene TRBV15, with TRBD1 identical over 7 bases. The CDR3 has 16 residues. Germline CDR1 is LNHNV and CDR2 is YYDKDF (reference sequence). Germline trimming cut 0 bases from V and 5 bases from J; bases unmatched to any gene: 10. CDR3 sequence: CATSRDKRQGVDEQYF. CDR3 bases: TGTGCCACCAGCAGAGATAAGCGGCAGGGGGTCGACGAGCAGTACTTC.

A few counts support this clone. V is TRBV15 and J is TRBJ2-1, with TRBD2 matching 9 bases. This CDR3 comprises 15 residues. The junction had 4 bases not matched to a gene; V was cut back by 1 base and J by 6 bases. Per the germline V gene, CDR1 is LNHNV and CDR2 is YYDKDF (reference sequence). The CDR3 loop reads CATSRGGLASNEQFF. As DNA, the CDR3 is TGTGCCACCAGCAGAGGAGGACTAGCGAGCAATGAGCAGTTCTTC.

The chain joins TRBV20-1 to TRBJ2-7, with D tentatively TRBD1 (6 bases). Germline V gene data show CDR1 as DFQATT and CDR2 as SNEGSKA (reference sequence). The CDR3 is 11 residues long. V shed 6 bases and J shed 9 bases, with 15 bases lying between them. The CDR3 is CSAPDSWGQYF. Here the CDR3 DNA reads TGCAGTGCCCCGGACAGCTGGGGGCAGTACTTC.

The V call is TRBV28, the J call TRBJ2-1; 7 positions match TRBD1. After removal of 4 bases from V and 5 bases from J, the junction contained 8 bases not matched to a gene. The germline V gene encodes CDR1 MDHEN and CDR2 SYDVKM. The CDR3 has 15 residues. CDR3 amino acids: CASSSAGGGDNEQFF. The CDR3 DNA sequence: TGTGCCAGCAGTTCGGCAGGGGGTGGGGACAATGAGCAGTTCTTC. The variable domain in full, completed from reference TRBV28 and TRBJ2-1, reads DVKVTQSSRYLVKRTGEKVFLECVQDMDHENMFWYRQDPGLGLRLIYFSYDVKMKEKGDIPEGYSVSREKKERFSLILESASTNQTSMYLCASSSAGGGDNEQFFGPGTRLTVL.

This clone was observed a handful of times. The CDR3 region has the DNA TGTGCCAGCAGTTTGCAGGGAGGCTATGAAAAACTGTTTTTT. It is translated as CASSLQGGYEKLFF. J is TRBJ1-4 and V is TRBV27, with a tentative D call TRBD1 (5 bases). The CDR3 is 14 residues long. Deletions cut 3 bases from V and 6 bases from J, with 11 bases between. CDR1 and CDR2 from the germline V gene are MNHEY and SMNVEV (reference sequence).

This clone has a handful of counts. The chain carries TRBV30 and TRBJ1-4, with D perhaps TRBD1 (6 bases). The CDR3 contains 16 residues. The V gene's germline CDR1 is GTSNPN and CDR2 SVGIG (reference sequence). V lost 5 bases and J lost 5, with 21 bases in between. The CDR3 protein is CAWATGPLTRNEKLFF. Here the CDR3 DNA reads TGTGCCTGGGCGACAGGACCATTAACCAGAAATGAAAAACTGTTTTTT. Filled out from reference TRBV30 and TRBJ1-4, the complete variable domain reads SQTIHQWPATLVQPVGSPLSLECTVEGTSNPNLYWYRQAAGRGLQLLFYSVGIGQISSEVPQNLSASRPQDRQFILSSKKLLLSDSGFYLCAWATGPLTRNEKLFFGSGTQLSVL.

The chain has TRBV11-2 and TRBJ2-3; TRBD2 might be the D (6 bases). V dropped 3 bases and J dropped 6 bases, with 19 bases sitting between them. This CDR3 contains 16 residues. In germline, CDR1 is SGHAT, CDR2 FQNNGV. The CDR3 loop is CASSFLGTGATDTQYF. The CDR3 DNA follows: TGTGCCAGCAGCTTCCTGGGTACGGGAGCTACTGATACGCAGTATTTT.

In this sample, this clone turned up a few times. J is TRBJ2-7 and V is TRBV7-2; 10 bases are a match to TRBD2. This CDR3 comprises 15 residues. Germline loops: CDR1 SGHTA, CDR2 FQGNSA. V was clipped by 5 bases and J by 0 bases; unmatched bases: 4. CDR3 protein: CASSPAGGSSYEQYF. CDR3 nucleotides: TGTGCCAGCAGCCCAGCGGGAGGGAGCTCCTACGAGCAGTACTTC.

V usage is TRBV19 and J usage is TRBJ1-1, with D possibly matching TRBD1 (5 bases). V was trimmed by 3 bases and J by 4 bases, leaving 9 bases between them. Per germline, CDR1 LNHDA and CDR2 SQIVND (reference sequence). The CDR3 is 13 residues long. This CDR3 reads CASSIQTATEAFF. The CDR3 region has the DNA TGTGCCAGTAGTATCCAGACAGCCACTGAAGCTTTCTTT.

The CDR3 protein is CASSPGINTGELFF. The CDR3 DNA is TGTGCCAGCAGTCCCGGGATCAACACCGGGGAGCTGTTTTTT. The gene calls are TRBV28 and TRBJ2-2; weak D call: TRBD2 (5 bases). This CDR3 has 14 residues. Germline assignment: CDR1 MDHEN and CDR2 SYDVKM. Deletions cut 5 bases from V and 2 bases from J, with 9 bases between.

The chain couples TRBV28 to TRBJ2-5; maybe TRBD2 (6 bases). The V and J ends lost 7 bases and 2 bases respectively, with 14 bases between them. Germline CDR1 MDHEN, CDR2 SYDVKM. The CDR3 covers 14 residues. CDR3 in DNA: TGTGCCAGCACCAGACTAGTGGAACAAGAGACCCAGTACTTC. Translation gives CASTRLVEQETQYF.

The chain employs TRBV7-2 and TRBJ2-3, with 10 bases matching TRBD2. CDR1 is SGHTA, CDR2 FQGNSA, per germline. V shed 1 base, J shed 7 bases, and the junction held 5 bases outside the gene matches. CDR3 length: 15 residues. The CDR3 is CASSLGLAGVNTQYF. As DNA, the CDR3 is TGTGCCAGCAGCTTAGGGCTAGCGGGAGTAAATACGCAGTATTTT.

The chain links TRBV23-1 to TRBJ1-5; no clear D. TRBV23-1 is given ORF status, its function remaining uncertain. This CDR3 spans 17 amino acids. With 8 bases removed from V and 0 bases from J, the gap between germline ends came to 20 bases. CDR3 sequence (DNA): TGCGCCAGCGCCTTGGGAGGGCCGAGATATAGCAATCAGCCCCAGCATTTT. Translated, it gives CASALGGPRYSNQPQHF.

This clone showed up just a few times. The chain couples TRBV7-9 to TRBJ2-7; 8 nucleotides agree with TRBD2. The CDR3 covers 16 residues. The trim removed 5 bases at V and 5 bases at J, leaving 14 bases unmatched. Germline V lookup: CDR1 SEHNR, CDR2 FQNEAQ (reference sequence). The CDR3: CASSPTTSEREDEQYF. CDR3 nucleotide sequence: TGTGCCAGCAGCCCTACGACTAGCGAGAGAGAGGACGAGCAGTACTTC.

In its sample, this clone was seen a few times. V usage is TRBV9 and J usage is TRBJ2-7; TRBD2 agrees at 12 bases. From germline, CDR1 is SGDLS and CDR2 YYNGEE. V lost 0 bases, J lost 3 bases, and 4 bases stayed unmatched. This CDR3 is 16 amino acids long. The chain's CDR3 is CASSVGGLAGFYEQYF. The CDR3 coding sequence is TGTGCCAGCAGCGTAGGGGGACTAGCGGGCTTCTACGAGCAGTACTTC.

J is TRBJ2-7 and V is TRBV4-2, with TRBD2 matching over 13 bases. The J segment lost 7 bases and the V segment lost 4 bases, leaving 7 bases of the junction unmatched. Germline V gene data show CDR1 as LGHNA and CDR2 as YNFKEQ. The length of the CDR3 is 15 residues. In DNA form, the CDR3 reads TGTGCCAGCAGCCCCCAACTAGCGGGAGGGCAAGAGCAGTACTTC. It translates to CASSPQLAGGQEQYF.

The chain is built from TRBV29-1 and TRBJ2-1; TRBD2 aligns across 12 bases. V was pared by 7 bases and J by 10 bases, with 11 bases of the junction left unmatched. Germline V gene lookup returns CDR1 SQVTM and CDR2 ANQGSEA. The CDR3 is made up of 14 amino acids. This chain's CDR3 is CSASGLAGLNEQFF. The CDR3 DNA reads TGCAGCGCCTCAGGACTAGCGGGATTGAACGAGCAGTTCTTC.